These 5 T cell receptor beta chains were all obtained from the same sample, sequenced in a study of blood T cell repertoires in COVID-19. The repertoire was sequenced with immunoSEQ multiplex PCR; TCRdb's copy has only in-frame clones and lacks some. This table has around 210,000 clones, 85% appearing once. Material for sequencing was peripheral blood. The receptors here all came from a man aged 45-65 years with COVID-19, enrolled during active disease.

J is TRBJ2-7 and V is TRBV29-1; no definite D call. Trimming pared 6 bases from V and 0 bases from J, leaving 12 bases between. The germline CDR1 and CDR2 sequences are SQVTM and ANQGSEA. The CDR3 spans 13 residues. The CDR3 spells CSVKTDTSYEQYF. The DNA of the CDR3 is TGCAGCGTCAAAACAGATACCTCCTACGAGCAGTACTTC.

V is TRBV2 and J is TRBJ1-4, with TRBD1 matching 7 bases. The length of the CDR3 is 16 residues. Germline assignment: CDR1 SNHLY and CDR2 FYNNEI. V gave up 2 bases and J gave up 0 bases; unmatched junction bases: 3. The CDR3 bases are TGTGCCAGCAGTGAAAGGGGGCGTTCAACTAATGAAAAACTGTTTTTT. This translates into CASSERGRSTNEKLFF.

The genes are TRBV5-1 and TRBJ1-4, with TRBD1 matching over 9 bases. J gave up 6 bases and V 1 base, and 1 base lay outside the gene matches. The CDR3 has 14 residues. The germline gives CDR1 SGHRS, CDR2 YFSETQ. The CDR3: CASSLRDRDEKLFF. The CDR3 bases are TGCGCCAGCAGCTTGAGGGACAGGGATGAAAAACTGTTTTTT.

V gene TRBV5-4 combines with J gene TRBJ2-3; 12 bases map to TRBD2. Losses at the gene ends were 0 bases for V and 6 bases for J; bases not matched to a gene: 5. CDR1 SGHNT and CDR2 YYREEE come from the germline V gene (reference sequence). CDR3 length equals 16 residues. CDR3 sequence: CASSLDLAGGLDTQYF. The CDR3 DNA reads TGTGCCAGCAGCTTGGACCTAGCGGGGGGGCTGGATACGCAGTATTTT.

On this clone itself: This same CDR3 is encoded by further DNA sequences in the sample. The chain couples TRBV18 to TRBJ1-2; D ambiguous. The germline V gene encodes CDR1 KGHSH and CDR2 LQKENI. Trimming shortened V by 3 bases and J by 3 bases, and 5 bases separated the two germline ends. The CDR3 totals 12 residues. Here the CDR3 reads CASSPRDYGYTF. The CDR3, as DNA: TGTGCCAGCTCACCTCGGGACTATGGCTACACCTTC.